The 12 T cell receptor beta chains listed next were all sequenced from one sample in a study of blood T cell repertoires in COVID-19 (dated by TCRdb to about 2020). Library creation used the immunoSEQ multiplex PCR assay. The table comes from immuneACCESS by way of TCRdb, which keeps in-frame sequences with V and J called. Part of the clones is missing from these tables; in studies checked, under half for an unresolved V gene and the rest for unknown reasons. The sample table holds under 300,000 clones, of which around 86% were seen once. The leading ten clones occupy about 1.5% of the sample. Sequenced input: PBMCs or T cells enriched from blood (not recorded which). These receptors originate from a woman aged 50 to 60 who had recovered from COVID-19.

The V call is TRBV15, the J call TRBJ2-7, with D maybe TRBD2 (5 bases). Germline lookup yields CDR1 LNHNV and CDR2 YYDKDF (reference sequence). The CDR3 has 17 amino acids. V lost 3 bases to trimming and J lost 9 bases, with 27 bases between them. The CDR3 here is CATSSEEEVDSSAGQYF. The CDR3 bases are TGTGCCACCAGCAGTGAAGAGGAGGTGGACTCCAGCGCCGGGCAGTACTTC.

The chain combines TRBV4-3 with TRBJ1-4; 8 bases line up with TRBD1. This CDR3 spans 16 amino acids. Germline loops: CDR1 LGHNA, CDR2 YSLEER. V shed 3 bases, J shed 4 bases, and the junction held 7 bases outside the gene matches. The CDR3 loop reads CASSQDTGGVNEKLFF. In DNA, the CDR3 is TGCGCCAGCAGCCAGGATACAGGGGGGGTTAATGAAAAACTGTTTTTT.

J is TRBJ2-3 and V is TRBV5-4, with a tentative D call TRBD2 (5 bases). The CDR3 is 15 amino acids. The ends were cut back, 4 bases at V and 6 bases at J, with 18 bases in the middle. Germline V CDR1 and CDR2: SGHNT, YYREEE (reference sequence). The CDR3 DNA reads TGTGCCAGCAGCGTCAGACTGTCGGGATTGGATACGCAGTATTTT. Translation gives CASSVRLSGLDTQYF. Together with reference TRBV5-4 and TRBJ2-3, the CDR3 gives the full variable domain: ETGVTQSPTHLIKTRGQQVTLRCSSQSGHNTVSWYQQALGQGPQFIFQYYREEENGRGNFPPRFSGLQFPNYSSELNVNALELDDSALYLCASSVRLSGLDTQYFGPGTRLTVL.

V is TRBV6-4 and J is TRBJ1-5; TRBD1 is a possible D gene (5 bases). The CDR3 extends over 13 amino acids. CDR1 and CDR2 (germline): MRHNA, SNTAGT. Trimming left V 4 bases short and J 9 bases short, with 13 bases between. CDR3 sequence (DNA): TGTGCCAGCAGTGGACAGACCTCCGGGCCCCAGCATTTT. Amino acids: CASSGQTSGPQHF.

CDR3 coding DNA: TGTGCCAGCAGCTTAGATGCCGCCAGACTGTTTTTT. Its translation: CASSLDAARLFF. V gene TRBV7-9 combines with J gene TRBJ1-4; no definite D call. Germline V gene sequence: CDR1 SEHNR, CDR2 FQNEAQ (reference sequence). V was trimmed by 1 base and J by 13 bases, leaving 10 bases between them. This CDR3 has 12 amino acids.

The rearrangement uses TRBV19 and TRBJ2-7; tentative D call: TRBD2 (6 bases). With 4 bases removed from V and 0 bases from J, the gap between germline ends came to 16 bases. This CDR3 region has 16 residues. CDR1 is LNHDA and CDR2 is SQIVND in the germline V gene (reference sequence). The DNA of the CDR3 is TGTGCCAGTAGTAGGACCGGGGGTCGGAGCTCCTACGAGCAGTACTTC. Amino acids: CASSRTGGRSSYEQYF.

The chain is built from TRBV6-5 and TRBJ1-1; 10 nucleotides agree with TRBD1. V was pared by 5 bases and J by 7 bases, with 4 bases of the junction left unmatched. The CDR3 spans 13 residues. Per the germline V gene, CDR1 is MNHEY and CDR2 is SVGAGI. For the CDR3, the DNA is TGTGCCAGCAGTCTGGACAGGGGGTATGAAGCTTTCTTT. Protein sequence: CASSLDRGYEAFF.

This clone occurred once. The rearrangement uses TRBV28 and TRBJ2-3; 11 positions match TRBD1. In germline, CDR1 is MDHEN, CDR2 SYDVKM. This CDR3 comprises 15 residues. V lost 5 bases to trimming and J lost 3 bases; unmatched junction nucleotides: 4. This CDR3 reads CASSAGTGGTDTQYF. In DNA, the CDR3 is TGTGCCAGCAGTGCCGGGACAGGGGGAACAGATACGCAGTATTTT.

This rearrangement joins TRBV5-1 to TRBJ2-1; 10 nucleotides match TRBD2. The J segment lost 4 bases and the V segment lost 2 bases, leaving 3 bases of the junction unmatched. The V gene's germline CDR1 is SGHRS and CDR2 YFSETQ. This CDR3 is 15 amino acids long. CDR3 sequence: CASSFSGGNYNEQFF. The CDR3 DNA follows: TGCGCCAGCAGCTTTAGCGGGGGGAATTACAATGAGCAGTTCTTC.

The chain joins TRBV30 to TRBJ1-1, with D possibly TRBD1 on 5 matching bases. CDR3 length equals 15 residues. V was clipped by 1 base and J by 4 bases, with 16 bases between them. Germline CDR1 GTSNPN, CDR2 SVGIG (reference sequence). CDR3 DNA sequence: TGTGCCTGGAGTGCATCGACAGTTGGTAGCACTGAAGCTTTCTTT. Its protein product is CAWSASTVGSTEAFF.

This clone was counted a few times. V usage is TRBV5-4 and J usage is TRBJ2-7; 7 bases match TRBD2. The CDR3 is made up of 16 amino acids. J gave up 7 bases and V 5 bases, and 18 bases lay outside the gene matches. Germline loops: CDR1 SGHNT, CDR2 YYREEE (reference sequence). Written as DNA, the CDR3 is TGTGCCAGCAGTATCAGCGGCGGGGGAATATTACGTGAGCAGTACTTC. Its translation is CASSISGGGILREQYF.

A single count supports this clone. The chain joins TRBV10-3 to TRBJ2-1; D is perhaps TRBD1 (6 bases). The germline CDR1 and CDR2 sequences are ENHRY and SYGVKD. The CDR3 runs 14 residues. Trimming pared 5 bases from V and 8 bases from J, leaving 16 bases between. The CDR3 loop reads CAISWDNTGDEQFF. CDR3 in DNA: TGTGCCATCAGTTGGGACAACACCGGGGATGAGCAGTTCTTC.